These 2 T cell receptor beta chains were sequenced from one sample in a study of T cells expressing NK-cell markers. No DNA is given; TCRdb re-called the 5' RACE reads and lists each CDR3 protein once. Here the sample table reports roughly 150,000 distinct CDR3 sequences. Input material: blood T cells: a sorted CD56 or NKG2C T cell subset, CD4+ or CD8+ T cells, or bulk PBMC T cells (not recorded which). The receptor set was obtained from a woman aged 18-70 years in good health.

V and J are TRBV6-1 and TRBJ1-2; TCRdb reports TRBD1, a call that lacks DNA to check it against. The CDR3 runs 13 residues. Germline V gene lookup returns CDR1 MNHNS and CDR2 SASEGT. This chain's CDR3 is CASSATGSYGYTF.

The gene calls are TRBV12-3 or TRBV12-4 and TRBJ2-7; without DNA, the TCRdb call of TRBD2 cannot be checked. The CDR3 covers 15 residues. The CDR3 protein is CASSPPSGSTYEQYF.